This T cell receptor (beta chain) was captured in a study of cytomegalovirus exposure and HLA in healthy donors. Germline V gives CDR1 MDHEN, CDR2 SYDVKM. The CDR3 contains 15 residues. V gave up 7 bases and J gave up 2 bases, with 17 bases separating them. Regarding this clone: What it recognizes is unknown.

Only in-frame clones appear in the TCRdb table, and some are missing; sequencing was by immunoSEQ multiplex PCR. The sample carries about 130,000 clones, roughly 91% recorded once. Study outcomes and limitations: CMV antigen specificity of three CMV-associated chains was confirmed in vitro.

The chain carries TRBV28 and TRBJ2-5; D possibly corresponds to TRBD2 (6 bases). Sequencing was carried out using PBMCs. This sequence originates from a man in his thirties or forties in good health and CMV-seronegative. The CDR3, as DNA: TGTGCCAGCATTACAGGTTTGGGGGGACAAGAGACCCAGTACTTC. Translation: CASITGLGGQETQYF.